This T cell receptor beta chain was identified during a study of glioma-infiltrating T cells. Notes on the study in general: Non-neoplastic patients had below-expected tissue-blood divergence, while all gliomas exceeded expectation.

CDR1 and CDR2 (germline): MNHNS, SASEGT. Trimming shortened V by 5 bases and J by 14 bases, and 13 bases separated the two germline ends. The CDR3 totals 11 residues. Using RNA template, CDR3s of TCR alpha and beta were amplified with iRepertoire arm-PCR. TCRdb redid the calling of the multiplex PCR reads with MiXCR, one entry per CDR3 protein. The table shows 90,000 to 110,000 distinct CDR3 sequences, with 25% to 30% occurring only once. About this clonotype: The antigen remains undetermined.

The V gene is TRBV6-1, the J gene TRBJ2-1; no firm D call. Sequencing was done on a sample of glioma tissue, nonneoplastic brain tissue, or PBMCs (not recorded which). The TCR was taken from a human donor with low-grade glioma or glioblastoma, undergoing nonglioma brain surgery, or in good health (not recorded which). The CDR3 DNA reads TGTGCCAGCAGTTTCGCTGATATCAAGTTCTTC. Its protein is CASSFADIKFF.